This TCR beta chain was profiled in a study of response to subunit inactivated influenza vaccine. This clonotype has ten or more counts. The CDR3 is 16 residues long. V gave up 3 bases and J gave up 0 bases; unmatched junction bases: 5. CDR1 and CDR2 from the germline V gene are LGHNA and YSLEER. TCRdb re-derived calls from the RT-PCR reads in MiXCR, one entry per CDR3 protein. In the table there are 800,000 or so distinct CDR3 sequences, approximately 21% of which are singletons. This TCR was sampled from a man aged 45 to 65 who received an inactivated influenza vaccine. The material was PBMCs from blood, obtained 5 days after vaccination. The chain couples TRBV4-3 to TRBJ2-7, with 10 positions matching TRBD2. The CDR3 DNA sequence: TGCGCCAGCAGCCACGGACTAGCGGCGAGCTCCTACGAGCAGTACTTC. Its protein is CASSHGLAASSYEQYF.